The 31 T cell receptor beta chains below were found in one sample sequenced in a study of beta chain features in type 1 diabetes. Broader study findings: Moderate yet significant TCRB CDR3 shortening was seen in Type 1 diabetes patients in all four CD4+ subsets.

These receptors lack a known antigen. As every portion of the isolated RNA was reverse transcribed, the sequencing read expressed TCRB transcripts. The table came from immunoSEQ multiplex PCR; TCRdb's copy has only in-frame clones and leaves some out. The sample lists over 25,000 clones; less than 70% were seen once. The sequencing sample was made of Tregs from blood. These receptors all come from a woman aged 18-35 years with type 1 diabetes.

This chain connects TRBV29-1 to TRBJ2-1; 9 nucleotides agree with TRBD1. After removal of 5 bases from V and 8 bases from J, the junction contained 19 bases not matched to a gene. Germline CDR1 SQVTM, CDR2 ANQGSEA. This CDR3 is 17 amino acids long. CDR3 sequence (DNA): TGCAGCGTTTACCGGCCACTAAAACAGACAGGGGGTGATGAGCAGTTCTTC. Translated: CSVYRPLKQTGGDEQFF.

The V and J genes are TRBV29-1 and TRBJ2-2; TRBD2 matches 14 bases. The V gene end was trimmed by 4 bases and the J gene end by 5 bases; junction bases not matched to a gene: 6. The germline V gene encodes CDR1 SQVTM and CDR2 ANQGSEA. The CDR3 spans 16 residues. This CDR3 reads CSVVGTSGSRTGELFF. The DNA for the CDR3 is TGCAGCGTTGTCGGGACTAGCGGGAGCCGGACCGGGGAGCTGTTTTTT.

V usage is TRBV5-1 and J usage is TRBJ2-1, with 9 bases lining up with TRBD2. V dropped 4 bases and J dropped 6; count of bases not matched to a gene: 14. The germline CDR1 and CDR2 sequences are SGHRS and YFSETQ. The CDR3 length is 17 residues. Written as DNA, the CDR3 is TGCGCCAGCAGCCCCCTAGGGGGGGGACTAGCATTCAATGAGCAGTTCTTC. This translates into CASSPLGGGLAFNEQFF. The full variable domain, its missing parts supplied by reference TRBV5-1 and TRBJ2-1, is KAGVTQTPRYLIKTRGQQVTLSCSPISGHRSVSWYQQTPGQGLQFLFEYFSETQRNKGNFPGRFSGRQFSNSRSEMNVSTLELGDSALYLCASSPLGGGLAFNEQFFGPGTRLTVL.

The chain employs TRBV28 and TRBJ2-3; 10 bases line up with TRBD1. V shed 3 bases, J shed 1 base, and the junction held 1 base outside the gene matches. This CDR3 comprises 15 residues. Germline values: CDR1 MDHEN, CDR2 SYDVKM. For the CDR3, the DNA is TGTGCCAGCAGTTTGGGGACAGGGGGCACAGATACGCAGTATTTT. It encodes CASSLGTGGTDTQYF.

The V and J genes are TRBV29-1 and TRBJ1-1, with a tentative D call TRBD1 (5 bases). This CDR3 comprises 14 residues. V was cut by 4 bases and J by 3 bases, with 15 bases left in between. The germline V gene encodes CDR1 SQVTM and CDR2 ANQGSEA. Written as DNA, the CDR3 is TGCAGCGTTGTGAATATGGGGCTGGACACTGAAGCTTTCTTT. It encodes CSVVNMGLDTEAFF.

The chain has TRBV7-2 and TRBJ2-7; D ambiguous. The V end was cut by 5 bases, the J end by 1 base, with 12 bases between. CDR1 is SGHTA and CDR2 is FQGNSA in the germline V gene. The CDR3 runs to 14 residues. The CDR3 DNA follows: TGTGCCAGCAGCCCAGGTGGCAGGTCCTACGAGCAGTACTTC. Its translation is CASSPGGRSYEQYF.

The V gene is TRBV6-1, the J gene TRBJ1-1, with 8 bases lining up with TRBD1. V gave up 1 base and J gave up 2 bases; unmatched junction bases: 6. Germline CDR1 reads MNHNS; CDR2 reads SASEGT. The CDR3 extends over 16 amino acids. The CDR3 protein is CASSEVGTGLNTEAFF. The DNA for the CDR3 is TGTGCCAGCAGTGAAGTCGGGACAGGACTCAACACTGAAGCTTTCTTT.

J is TRBJ2-1 and V is TRBV5-5; 7 nucleotides line up with TRBD2. The CDR3 loop spans 15 amino acids. Germline trimming cut 3 bases from V and 8 bases from J; bases unmatched to any gene: 11. Looked up from germline, CDR1 is SGHKS and CDR2 is YYEKEE (reference sequence). The CDR3 protein is CASSSSGGRIDEQFF. In nucleotides, the CDR3 is TGTGCCAGCAGCTCCTCGGGGGGACGTATCGATGAGCAGTTCTTC.

In this sample, this clone turned up a few times. The chain carries TRBV19 and TRBJ2-3; 9 bases are shared with TRBD1. Germline values: CDR1 LNHDA, CDR2 SQIVND (reference sequence). This CDR3 spans 13 amino acids. Losses at the gene ends were 9 bases for V and 2 bases for J; bases not matched to a gene: 3. CDR3 residues: CASRDRDTDTQYF. In DNA form, the CDR3 reads TGTGCCAGCCGGGACAGGGACACAGATACGCAGTATTTT. The whole variable domain, filled in from reference TRBV19 and TRBJ2-3, reads DGGITQSPKYLFRKEGQNVTLSCEQNLNHDAMYWYRQDPGQGLRLIYYSQIVNDFQKGDIAEGYSVSREKKESFPLTVTSAQKNPTAFYLCASRDRDTDTQYFGPGTRLTVL.

Notes on this clone: The same CDR3 arises from other DNA sequences in this sample as well. The chain's CDR3 is CASSVGLAGTSYEQYF. CDR3 coding DNA: TGTGCCAGCAGTGTCGGGCTGGCAGGGACATCCTACGAGCAGTACTTC. The gene calls are TRBV27 and TRBJ2-7; maybe TRBD1 (6 bases). In germline, CDR1 is MNHEY, CDR2 SMNVEV (reference sequence). The CDR3 sequence is 16 residues long. V gave up 5 bases and J gave up 1 base, with 18 bases separating them.

This clone was observed a few times. The chain recombines TRBV7-6 with TRBJ2-3, with 11 bases fitting TRBD2. There are 16 residues in the CDR3. The germline gives CDR1 SGHVS, CDR2 FNYEAQ. After removal of 5 bases from V and 4 bases from J, the junction contained 8 bases not matched to a gene. DNA of the CDR3: TGTGCCAGCAGCCCCCTTAGCGGGAGGGGCGCAGATACGCAGTATTTT. Amino acid sequence: CASSPLSGRGADTQYF.

The chain combines TRBV7-3 with TRBJ2-1, with 10 positions matching TRBD2. V was pared by 2 bases and J by 5 bases, with 3 bases of the junction left unmatched. Germline-derived CDR1 and CDR2 are SGHTA and FQGTGA. The CDR3 extends over 15 amino acids. The CDR3 protein is CASSLEGLAHNEQFF. DNA of the CDR3: TGTGCCAGCAGCTTAGAGGGACTAGCGCACAATGAGCAGTTCTTC.

This clone was seen only a few times. The V gene is TRBV5-8, the J gene TRBJ2-1, with 7 bases aligning to TRBD1. Germline CDR1 and CDR2: SGHTS and YDEGEE. This CDR3 contains 15 residues. The V gene end was trimmed by 4 bases and the J gene end by 4 bases; junction bases not matched to a gene: 8. The CDR3 spells CASSLEGQSYNEQFF. DNA for the CDR3: TGTGCCAGCAGCCTCGAGGGACAGTCGTACAATGAGCAGTTCTTC.

This clone was detected only a few times. CDR3 bases: TGTGCCAGCAGGGAGCGTGCCCAAGAGACCCAGTACTTC. It translates to CASRERAQETQYF. The rearrangement links TRBV7-8 to TRBJ2-5; the D is unclear. From germline, CDR1 is SGHVS and CDR2 FQNEAQ. Deletions cut 6 bases from V and 1 base from J, with 9 bases between. This CDR3 comprises 13 residues.

The J gene is TRBJ2-1, the V gene TRBV11-2; 7 nucleotides align to TRBD2. The junction had 10 bases not matched to a gene; V was cut back by 10 bases and J by 7 bases. Germline CDR1 is SGHAT and CDR2 is FQNNGV. CDR3 length: 13 amino acids. For the CDR3, the DNA is TGTGCCACACAGCGGGAAGTAGGGAATGAGCAGTTCTTC. It encodes CATQREVGNEQFF.

This sequence joins TRBV9 and TRBJ1-5; no firm D call. Germline V gene lookup returns CDR1 SGDLS and CDR2 YYNGEE. This CDR3 region has 14 residues. Trimming removed 3 bases from V and 0 bases from J, with 7 bases in between. In DNA form, the CDR3 reads TGTGCCAGCAGCGGCGACAATAGCAATCAGCCCCAGCATTTT. It encodes CASSGDNSNQPQHF.

This rearrangement joins TRBV7-9 to TRBJ2-5; 11 bases align to TRBD2. This CDR3 is built from 16 residues. Trimming at V came to 5 bases and at J to 5 bases, leaving 10 bases not matched to a gene. Per germline, CDR1 SEHNR and CDR2 FQNEAQ (reference sequence). Here the CDR3 DNA reads TGTGCCAGCAGCCGCACTAGCGGGAGCATCACGGAGACCCAGTACTTC. Its protein is CASSRTSGSITETQYF. Filled out from reference TRBV7-9 and TRBJ2-5, the complete variable domain reads DTGVSQNPRHKITKRGQNVTFRCDPISEHNRLYWYRQTLGQGPEFLTYFQNEAQLEKSRLLSDRFSAERPKGSFSTLEIQRTEQGDSAMYLCASSRTSGSITETQYFGPGTRLLVL.

The chain recombines TRBV28 with TRBJ1-1; D gene uncertain. Germline loops: CDR1 MDHEN, CDR2 SYDVKM. The CDR3 contains 13 residues. The V and J ends lost 6 bases and 2 bases respectively, with 10 bases between them. This chain's CDR3 is CASSPGINTEAFF. The CDR3 DNA follows: TGTGCCAGCAGCCCCGGGATTAACACTGAAGCTTTCTTT. The full variable domain, in which reference TRBV28 and TRBJ1-1 provide the parts outside the CDR3, is DVKVTQSSRYLVKRTGEKVFLECVQDMDHENMFWYRQDPGLGLRLIYFSYDVKMKEKGDIPEGYSVSREKKERFSLILESASTNQTSMYLCASSPGINTEAFFGQGTRLTVV.

The chain's CDR3 is CASLRASGGSSPLHF. The CDR3 nucleotides are TGTGCCAGTTTAAGGGCCTCAGGGGGCAGTTCACCCCTCCACTTT. The chain joins TRBV19 to TRBJ1-6; 8 bases fit TRBD1. The trim removed 8 bases at V and 9 bases at J, leaving 12 bases unmatched. Germline CDR1 LNHDA, CDR2 SQIVND (reference sequence). This CDR3 comprises 15 residues.

The CDR3 loop reads CASTPQGAGTEAFF. The CDR3 coding sequence is TGCGCCAGCACCCCACAGGGGGCGGGGACTGAAGCTTTCTTT. The J gene is TRBJ1-1, the V gene TRBV4-1; 9 bases agree with TRBD1. Per the germline V gene, CDR1 is MGHRA and CDR2 is YSYEKL. The trim removed 7 bases at V and 5 bases at J, leaving 8 bases unmatched. This CDR3 has 14 residues.

The genes are TRBV4-3 and TRBJ2-2; 11 bases agree with TRBD2. Germline V gene data show CDR1 as LGHNA and CDR2 as YSLEER. The V segment lost 1 base and the J segment 1 base; nucleotides outside the gene matches: 8. CDR3 length equals 19 residues. This CDR3 is CASSQVGVAGGRNTGELFF. Here the CDR3 DNA reads TGCGCCAGCAGCCAAGTCGGAGTAGCGGGAGGGAGGAACACCGGGGAGCTGTTTTTT.

The rearrangement uses TRBV7-9 and TRBJ2-3, with 7 bases that match TRBD2. With 6 bases clipped from V and 5 bases from J, the junction kept 8 bases outside the gene matches. Germline V gene sequence: CDR1 SEHNR, CDR2 FQNEAQ (reference sequence). The CDR3 totals 14 residues. The chain's CDR3 is CASSSGGTIDTQYF. Here the CDR3 DNA reads TGTGCCAGCAGTTCCGGCGGGACTATAGATACGCAGTATTTT.

J is TRBJ1-4 and V is TRBV5-1; 8 bases match TRBD1. Trimming removed 0 bases from V and 7 bases from J; junction bases left unmatched: 2. Germline V CDR1 and CDR2: SGHRS, YFSETQ. This CDR3 comprises 14 residues. Here the CDR3 reads CASSLGTGREKLFF. CDR3 sequence (DNA): TGCGCCAGCAGCTTGGGGACAGGGCGTGAAAAACTGTTTTTT. The full variable domain, completed using reference TRBV5-1 and TRBJ1-4, is KAGVTQTPRYLIKTRGQQVTLSCSPISGHRSVSWYQQTPGQGLQFLFEYFSETQRNKGNFPGRFSGRQFSNSRSEMNVSTLELGDSALYLCASSLGTGREKLFFGSGTQLSVL.

The V gene is TRBV19, the J gene TRBJ2-2, with no clear D. This CDR3 is built from 14 residues. V was pared by 4 bases and J by 0 bases, with 6 bases between. CDR1 and CDR2 from the germline V gene are LNHDA and SQIVND (reference sequence). CDR3 DNA sequence: TGTGCCAGTAGTACTAGTACGAACACCGGGGAGCTGTTTTTT. As protein: CASSTSTNTGELFF.

This chain links TRBV19 with TRBJ2-5; the match to TRBD2 covers 11 bases. The CDR3 is made up of 17 amino acids. Germline assignment: CDR1 LNHDA and CDR2 SQIVND (reference sequence). V shed 2 bases and J 4 bases; nucleotides not matched to a gene: 9. Here the CDR3 reads CASSITSGSNLGETQYF. The CDR3 region has the DNA TGTGCCAGTAGTATAACTAGCGGGAGTAATTTAGGAGAGACCCAGTACTTC.

In its sample, this clone was seen a few times. The rearrangement links TRBV6-5 to TRBJ2-1; D gene ambiguous. The V gene's germline CDR1 is MNHEY and CDR2 SVGAGI. The length of the CDR3 is 13 residues. V lost 5 bases to trimming and J lost 5 bases, with 10 bases between them. The CDR3 bases are TGTGCCAGCAGTCGCCGGTTGAACAATGAGCAGTTCTTC. Its protein product is CASSRRLNNEQFF.

Only a few counts were recorded for this clone. The chain is built from TRBV29-1 and TRBJ2-2; 9 positions agree with TRBD1. The CDR3 spans 18 residues. Germline V lookup: CDR1 SQVTM, CDR2 ANQGSEA. V shed 6 bases, J shed 6 bases, and the junction held 20 bases outside the gene matches. As DNA, the CDR3 is TGCAGCGTCGCAGGAATACCGGGACAGGGAAGTATGGCCGGGGAGCTGTTTTTT. It codes for CSVAGIPGQGSMAGELFF.

The chain combines TRBV6-1 with TRBJ2-2; tentative D call: TRBD2 (6 bases). Germline values: CDR1 MNHNS, CDR2 SASEGT. V shed 0 bases and J shed 1 base, with 18 bases lying between them. This CDR3 has 19 amino acids. DNA of the CDR3: TGTGCCAGCAGTGAAGCTTTTAGGCTTGGGACTCAGAACACCGGGGAGCTGTTTTTT. It yields the protein CASSEAFRLGTQNTGELFF.

This sequence joins TRBV4-1 and TRBJ2-1; 10 nucleotides match TRBD2. The CDR3 has 16 residues. Germline values: CDR1 MGHRA, CDR2 YSYEKL. The ends lost 3 bases at V and 3 bases at J; junction bases unmatched: 5. This CDR3 reads CASSHPGLADYNEQFF. Here the CDR3 DNA reads TGCGCCAGCAGCCATCCAGGACTAGCGGACTACAATGAGCAGTTCTTC.

The J gene is TRBJ2-7, the V gene TRBV19; the match to TRBD2 covers 11 bases. The J segment lost 3 bases and the V segment lost 5 bases, leaving 6 bases of the junction unmatched. This CDR3 spans 15 amino acids. From germline, CDR1 is LNHDA and CDR2 SQIVND (reference sequence). The CDR3 nucleotides read TGTGCCAGTAGTTTCCGACTAGCGGGGTTCTACGAGCAGTACTTC. It is translated as CASSFRLAGFYEQYF.

The chain uses TRBV21-1 and TRBJ2-7; TRBD1 is the table's D call and was not checked against the DNA. TRBV21-1 is assigned pseudogene status. The CDR3 is 18 amino acids. The CDR3 coding sequence is TGTGCCAGCACCATCCGGGACAGGGGGTTGGGGCACTCCTACGAGCAGTACGTC. It encodes CASTIRDRGLGHSYEQYV.